This T cell receptor (beta chain) was sequenced during a study of T-cell memory formation after mild COVID-19. Study outcomes and limitations: Day 15 to 85 contractors were CD4/CD8 balanced; later expanders leaned CD4+. Shrinking CD4+ clones resided mostly in CM and EM, and CD8+ ones in EMRA. Nothing confirmed that second-wave clones peaking on day 37 were specific for SARS-CoV-2.

There are many counts of this clonotype. What it binds is unknown. TCRdb itself ran the 5' RACE reads through MiXCR, one entry per CDR3 protein. The sample lists almost 350,000 distinct CDR3 sequences, 20% to 25% occurring once. Germline CDR1 SGHVS, CDR2 FQNEAQ. V lost 2 bases to trimming and J lost 5 bases; unmatched junction nucleotides: 4. The CDR3 consists of 15 residues. The origin of this receptor is a man younger than 30 who had mild COVID-19 (a few samples of this study predate the infection). Cell type and time point are not known. The chain couples TRBV7-8 to TRBJ2-3; 10 bases are shared with TRBD2. The source material was PBMCs or a T cell subset sorted from them (not recorded which). The CDR3 region is CASSLQRGGRDTQYF. The CDR3 region has the DNA TGTGCCAGCAGCTTACAGCGGGGGGGCCGAGATACGCAGTATTTT. Combining the CDR3 with reference TRBV7-8 and TRBJ2-3 gives the whole variable domain GAGVSQSPRYKVAKRGQDVALRCDPISGHVSLFWYQQALGQGPEFLTYFQNEAQLDKSGLPSDRFFAERPEGSVSTLKIQRTQQEDSAVYLCASSLQRGGRDTQYFGPGTRLTVL.